This T cell receptor beta chain was identified during a study of T cells in localized non-small cell lung cancer. Concerning this clone: The antigen is undetermined.

Study-wide findings and caveats: Adjacent lung had a median around 60 of the 100 largest tumor clones. Sequencing was restricted to one tumor region; therefore, heterogeneity remains possible. Blood T cell density predicted longer survival; adjacent-lung clonality, shorter. Among the tissues sampled, uninvolved adjacent lung had the highest T cell clonality, above tumor.

CDR1 is SGDLS and CDR2 is YYNGEE in the germline V gene. The CDR3 totals 16 residues. The V gene end was trimmed by 3 bases and the J gene end by 4 bases; junction bases not matched to a gene: 11. Here immunoSEQ multiplex PCR was the method, and the copy in TCRdb shows in-frame clones only, minus some. Of about 34,000 clones detected, 88% appear once; the ten largest clones hold around 4.2%. Specimen: peripheral blood, collected before any cancer treatment. V is TRBV9 and J is TRBJ1-2; 8 nucleotides line up with TRBD1. The clonotype originates from a woman aged 40 to 75 with stage I lung adenocarcinoma. The CDR3 sequence: CASSGTLGQGIYGYTF. CDR3 DNA: TGTGCCAGCAGCGGCACCCTTGGACAGGGAATCTATGGCTACACCTTC.